The clone carrying this T cell receptor beta chain was seen more than once but under ten times. Antigen specificity is unknown. TCRdb recomputed calls from the 5' RACE reads with MiXCR, one row per CDR3 protein. The sample includes 310,000 or so distinct CDR3 sequences, roughly 15% of them seen just once. These data originate in a study of T-cell memory formation after mild COVID-19. Notes on the study in general: A balance of CD4 and CD8 characterized clones contracting day 15 to 85, whereas later expanders leaned CD4+. Mostly located in CM and EM were contracting CD4+ clones, with contracting CD8+ clones located in EMRA.

CDR3 length equals 17 residues. Germline CDR1 MNHEY, CDR2 SVGEGT. The trim removed 5 bases at V and 2 bases at J, leaving 9 bases unmatched. The receptor was derived from a man younger than 35 who had mild COVID-19 (a few samples of this study predate the infection). Cell type and time point are not known. What was sequenced was PBMCs or a T cell subset sorted from them (not recorded which). The rearrangement joins TRBV6-2 or TRBV6-3 to TRBJ2-5, with TRBD2 matching 12 bases. CDR3 DNA sequence: TGTGCCAGCAGTAAACGACTAGCGGGGGAACCGCAAGAGACCCAGTACTTC. This translates into CASSKRLAGEPQETQYF.